This T cell receptor beta chain was captured by sequencing in a study of neurological immune-mediated disorders. Study observations and caveats: There were no CDR3 amino acid sequences shared by expanded clones across subjects, a result suggesting private repertoires in all groups.

Losses at the gene ends were 6 bases for V and 0 bases for J; bases not matched to a gene: 10. This CDR3 is built from 16 residues. CDR1 and CDR2 from the germline V gene are SQVTM and ANQGSEA. Synthesis of cDNA used 5'RACE (with 10-nucleotide random UMIs). MiXCR, run by TCRdb on the 5' RACE reads, gives a single entry per CDR3 protein. The sample has fewer than 70,000 distinct CDR3 sequences, 8.5% to 10% seen once. As for this clonotype: No antigen is known for it.

This sample's time point: longitudinal time-point 2. Blood bank volunteers in Maryland, USA, served as healthy controls. The TCR originated in a man aged 30 to 39 in good health. The sequencing sample was made of PBMCs. The V gene is TRBV29-1, the J gene TRBJ2-3, with 9 nucleotides matching TRBD2. As DNA, the CDR3 is TGCAGCGTCCGAGGCGGGACTAGCAGGAGCACAGATACGCAGTATTTT. It encodes CSVRGGTSRSTDTQYF.